These 11 T cell receptor beta chains were sequenced from one sample in a study of T cells in Graves' hyperthyroidism and ophthalmopathy. Amplified regions were TCR beta CDR3 sequences from RNA transcripts. When the TCR CDR3 underwent first-round RT-PCR, the HTBI primer set was used. Each CDR3 protein gets one entry after TCRdb re-called the multiplex PCR reads with MiXCR. This repertoire shows about 350,000 distinct CDR3 sequences, 15% to 20% found once; its top ten account for less than 20%. Material for sequencing was blood. These receptors came from a woman aged 35 to 49 with Graves' ophthalmopathy.

For the CDR3, the DNA is TGTGCCAGCAGTCGGACAGGCACTTACAACTATGGCTACACCTTC. Protein sequence: CASSRTGTYNYGYTF. V gene TRBV12-3 or TRBV12-4 combines with J gene TRBJ1-2, with TRBD1 identical over 7 bases. There are 15 residues in the CDR3. The V segment lost 5 bases and the J segment 2 bases; nucleotides outside the gene matches: 8.

This clonotype came up many times. J is TRBJ2-5 and V is TRBV6-1; D call uncertain. The CDR3 totals 11 residues. Trimming cost V 7 bases and J 6 bases, with 9 bases left between them. Germline V gives CDR1 MNHNS, CDR2 SASEGT. The CDR3, as DNA: TGTGCCAGCAAAACAGCACAGACCCAGTACTTC. Translation gives CASKTAQTQYF.

This clonotype was picked up many times. The chain carries TRBV27 and TRBJ2-7; D might be TRBD2 (6 bases). Germline V gene data show CDR1 as MNHEY and CDR2 as SMNVEV (reference sequence). This CDR3 has 14 residues. V lost 6 bases and J 4 bases, leaving 16 bases between the germline ends. The DNA of the CDR3 is TGTGCCAGCAGCCCGACTAGTTTTGAGTACGAGCAGTACTTC. Translating it yields CASSPTSFEYEQYF.

The rearrangement links TRBV6-4 to TRBJ1-1; D gene ambiguous. The V end lost 3 bases, the J end lost 2 bases, and 7 bases lay between the germline ends. The CDR3 totals 13 residues. CDR1 is MRHNA, CDR2 SNTAGT, per germline. CDR3 protein: CASSEKSNTEAFF. The DNA of the CDR3 is TGTGCCAGCAGTGAAAAGTCAAACACTGAAGCTTTCTTT.

This clonotype has a count of ten or more. The chain joins TRBV6-5 to TRBJ2-5, with 13 bases that match TRBD2. The CDR3 length is 17 residues. Germline CDR1 reads MNHEY; CDR2 reads SVGAGI. The trim removed 4 bases at V and 4 bases at J, leaving 9 bases unmatched. This CDR3 is CASSSRTSGRGIETQYF. DNA of the CDR3: TGTGCCAGCAGTTCCCGGACTAGCGGGAGAGGGATAGAGACCCAGTACTTC.

J is TRBJ2-5 and V is TRBV29-1; possibly TRBD1 or TRBD2 for D (5 bases each). V was clipped by 7 bases and J by 8 bases, with 20 bases between them. The germline gives CDR1 SQVTM, CDR2 ANQGSEA. The CDR3 sequence is 13 residues long. As DNA, the CDR3 is TGCAGCGCCACCGGGACCGAATGGGGTACCCAGTACTTC. Translation gives CSATGTEWGTQYF.

This clonotype was seen many times. The chain carries TRBV19 and TRBJ2-6; D unresolved. In germline, CDR1 is LNHDA, CDR2 SQIVND (reference sequence). The CDR3 runs 16 residues. V was cut by 4 bases and J by 1 base, with 11 bases left in between. The CDR3 DNA sequence: TGTGCCAGTAGTAGGGGAATAGGTTCTGGGGCCAACGTCCTGACTTTC. This gives the protein CASSRGIGSGANVLTF. The variable domain in full, with the rest retrieved from reference TRBV19 and TRBJ2-6, is DGGITQSPKYLFRKEGQNVTLSCEQNLNHDAMYWYRQDPGQGLRLIYYSQIVNDFQKGDIAEGYSVSREKKESFPLTVTSAQKNPTAFYLCASSRGIGSGANVLTFGAGSRLTVL.

In its sample, this clonotype was seen many times. Here the CDR3 reads CAWSRDRQANYGYTF. The CDR3 DNA sequence: TGTGCCTGGAGTCGGGACAGACAAGCTAACTATGGCTACACCTTC. The chain combines TRBV30 with TRBJ1-2; TRBD1 aligns across 7 bases. The trim removed 2 bases at V and 0 bases at J, leaving 6 bases unmatched. Germline-derived CDR1 and CDR2 are GTSNPN and SVGIG (reference sequence). This CDR3 comprises 15 residues.

A single count supports this clonotype. The chain links TRBV7-2 to TRBJ2-5, with 10 bases aligning to TRBD1. Per the germline V gene, CDR1 is SGHTA and CDR2 is FQGNSA. The CDR3 consists of 16 residues. V dropped 4 bases and J dropped 4; count of bases not matched to a gene: 9. CDR3 sequence (DNA): TGTGCCAGCAGCTACCGGGACAGGGGCGGTGGAGAGACCCAGTACTTC. Its protein is CASSYRDRGGGETQYF.

This clonotype has at least ten counts. This chain connects TRBV20-1 to TRBJ2-5, with 11 bases that match TRBD2. The V gene end was trimmed by 0 bases and the J gene end by 4 bases; junction bases not matched to a gene: 7. The CDR3 consists of 16 residues. CDR1 and CDR2 (germline): DFQATT, SNEGSKA (reference sequence). The CDR3 DNA is TGCAGTGCTAGAGATCAATTAGCGGGAGGGCCAGAGACCCAGTACTTC. Translated, it gives CSARDQLAGGPETQYF.

This clonotype was counted ten times or more. The genes are TRBV4-2 and TRBJ2-4, with 9 bases identical to TRBD1. Germline trimming cut 3 bases from V and 6 bases from J; bases unmatched to any gene: 3. In germline, CDR1 is LGHNA, CDR2 YNFKEQ. The CDR3 is 14 residues long. CDR3: CASSQLDRGNIQYF. The CDR3 DNA is TGTGCCAGCAGCCAGCTGGACAGGGGAAACATTCAGTACTTC.